This TCR beta chain came from a study of T cells in Graves' hyperthyroidism and ophthalmopathy. General study results and limits: A 13 V-J signature model discriminated ophthalmopathy versus stable hyperthyroidism.

RNA transcripts yielded amplified TCR beta CDR3 regions. First-round RT-PCR of the TCR CDR3 relied on the HTBI primer set. MiXCR was run by TCRdb on the multiplex PCR reads, yielding one entry per CDR3 protein. The repertoire holds roughly 700,000 distinct CDR3 sequences, with around 15% as singletons. Newly diagnosed hyperthyroidism, duration under 2 months, in patients aged 18 to 65. Researchers barred patients who had uncontrolled infection, other autoimmune disease, pregnancy or lactation. This clonotype was picked up many times. Its antigen is as yet unknown. Germline CDR1 and CDR2: MNHEY and SMNVEV (reference sequence). J gave up 0 bases and V 6 bases, and 7 bases lay outside the gene matches. This CDR3 has 17 amino acids.

Material for sequencing was blood. The receptor was derived from a woman aged 18 to 35 with Graves' hyperthyroidism. This rearrangement joins TRBV27 to TRBJ2-5; 13 bases align to TRBD2. The DNA for the CDR3 is TGTGCCAGCAGCACCTCCGGGACTAGCGGGAACCAAGAGACCCAGTACTTC. Its protein is CASSTSGTSGNQETQYF.